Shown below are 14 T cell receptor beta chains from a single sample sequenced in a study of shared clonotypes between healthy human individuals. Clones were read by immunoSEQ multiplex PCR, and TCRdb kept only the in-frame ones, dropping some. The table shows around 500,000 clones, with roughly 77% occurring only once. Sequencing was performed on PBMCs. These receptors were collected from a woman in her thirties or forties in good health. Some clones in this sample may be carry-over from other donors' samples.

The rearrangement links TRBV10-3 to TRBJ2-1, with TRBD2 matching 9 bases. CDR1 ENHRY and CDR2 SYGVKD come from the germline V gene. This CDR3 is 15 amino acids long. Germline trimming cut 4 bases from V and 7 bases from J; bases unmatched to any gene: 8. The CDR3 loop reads CAISGGGRGRNEQFF. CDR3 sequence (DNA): TGTGCCATCAGTGGAGGCGGGAGGGGTAGAAATGAGCAGTTCTTC.

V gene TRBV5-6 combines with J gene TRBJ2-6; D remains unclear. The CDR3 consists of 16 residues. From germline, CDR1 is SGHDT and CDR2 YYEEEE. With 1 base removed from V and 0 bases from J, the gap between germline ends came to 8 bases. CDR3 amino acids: CASSLSLGSGANVLTF. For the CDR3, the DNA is TGTGCCAGCAGCTTGTCCCTTGGCTCTGGGGCCAACGTCCTGACTTTC. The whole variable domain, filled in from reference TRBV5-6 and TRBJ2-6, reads DAGVTQSPTHLIKTRGQQVTLRCSPKSGHDTVSWYQQALGQGPQFIFQYYEEEERQRGNFPDRFSGHQFPNYSSELNVNALLLGDSALYLCASSLSLGSGANVLTFGAGSRLTVL.

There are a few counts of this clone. The CDR3 DNA is TGCGCCAGCAGCTTCGGACAGGGGGCTTATGGCTACACCTTC. Translated, it gives CASSFGQGAYGYTF. The rearrangement uses TRBV5-1 and TRBJ1-2, with 11 positions matching TRBD1. The CDR3 has 14 amino acids. The trim removed 2 bases at V and 5 bases at J, leaving 2 bases unmatched. Germline assignment: CDR1 SGHRS and CDR2 YFSETQ.

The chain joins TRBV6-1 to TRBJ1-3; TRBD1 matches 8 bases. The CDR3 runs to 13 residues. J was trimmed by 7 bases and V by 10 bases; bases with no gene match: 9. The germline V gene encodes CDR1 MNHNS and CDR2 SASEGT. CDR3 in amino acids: CATYDRGRNTIYF. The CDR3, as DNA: TGTGCCACCTATGACAGGGGCAGGAACACCATATATTTT.

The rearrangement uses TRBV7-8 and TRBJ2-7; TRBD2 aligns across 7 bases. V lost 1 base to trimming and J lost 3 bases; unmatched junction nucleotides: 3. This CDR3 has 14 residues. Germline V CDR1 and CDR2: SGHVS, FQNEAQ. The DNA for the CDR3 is TGTGCCAGCAGCTTAGACGGCGGGGGCTACGAGCAGTACTTC. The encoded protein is CASSLDGGGYEQYF. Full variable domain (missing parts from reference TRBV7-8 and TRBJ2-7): GAGVSQSPRYKVAKRGQDVALRCDPISGHVSLFWYQQALGQGPEFLTYFQNEAQLDKSGLPSDRFFAERPEGSVSTLKIQRTQQEDSAVYLCASSLDGGGYEQYFGPGTRLTVT.

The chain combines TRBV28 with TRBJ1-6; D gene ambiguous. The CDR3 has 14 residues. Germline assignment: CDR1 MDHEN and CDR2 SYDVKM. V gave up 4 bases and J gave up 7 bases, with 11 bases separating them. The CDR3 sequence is CASSSHRTNSPLHF. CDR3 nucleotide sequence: TGTGCCAGCAGTTCCCACCGAACGAATTCACCCCTCCACTTT.

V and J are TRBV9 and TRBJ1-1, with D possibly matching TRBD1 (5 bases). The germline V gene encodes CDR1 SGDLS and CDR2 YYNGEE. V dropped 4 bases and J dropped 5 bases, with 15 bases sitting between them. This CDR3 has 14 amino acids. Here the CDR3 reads CASSPLREGTEAFF. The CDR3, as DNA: TGTGCCAGCAGCCCTCTCAGGGAAGGGACTGAAGCTTTCTTT. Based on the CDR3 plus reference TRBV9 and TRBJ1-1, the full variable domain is DSGVTQTPKHLITATGQRVTLRCSPRSGDLSVYWYQQSLDQGLQFLIQYYNGEERAKGNILERFSAQQFPDLHSELNLSSLELGDSALYFCASSPLREGTEAFFGQGTRLTVV.

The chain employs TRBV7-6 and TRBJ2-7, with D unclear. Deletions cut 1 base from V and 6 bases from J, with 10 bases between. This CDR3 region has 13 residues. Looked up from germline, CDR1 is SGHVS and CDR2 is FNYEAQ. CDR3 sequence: CASSLDRSTEQYF. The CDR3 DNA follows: TGTGCCAGCAGCTTAGATAGGTCCACCGAGCAGTACTTC.

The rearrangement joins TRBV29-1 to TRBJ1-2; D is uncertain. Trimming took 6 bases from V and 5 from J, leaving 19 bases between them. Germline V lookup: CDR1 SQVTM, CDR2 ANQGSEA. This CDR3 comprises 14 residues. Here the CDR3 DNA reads TGCAGCGTAGTAACGACACAGTTTCCGTATGGCTACACCTTC. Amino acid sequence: CSVVTTQFPYGYTF. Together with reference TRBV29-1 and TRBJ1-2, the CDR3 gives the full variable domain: SAVISQKPSRDICQRGTSLTIQCQVDSQVTMMFWYRQQPGQSLTLIATANQGSEATYESGFVIDKFPISRPNLTFSTLTVSNMSPEDSSIYLCSVVTTQFPYGYTFGSGTRLTVV.

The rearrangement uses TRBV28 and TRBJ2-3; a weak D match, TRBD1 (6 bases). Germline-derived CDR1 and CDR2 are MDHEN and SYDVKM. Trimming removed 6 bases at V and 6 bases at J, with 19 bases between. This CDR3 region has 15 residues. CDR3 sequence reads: CASRENRERMDTQYF. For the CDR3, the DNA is TGTGCCAGCAGAGAGAACAGGGAACGGATGGATACGCAGTATTTT.

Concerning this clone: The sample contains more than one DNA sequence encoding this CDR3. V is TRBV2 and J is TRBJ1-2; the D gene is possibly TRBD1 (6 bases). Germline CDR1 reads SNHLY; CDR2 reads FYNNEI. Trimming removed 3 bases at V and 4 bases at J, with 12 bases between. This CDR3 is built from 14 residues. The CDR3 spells CASSEGQGVYGYTF. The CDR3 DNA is TGTGCCAGCAGTGAGGGACAAGGAGTCTATGGCTACACCTTC.

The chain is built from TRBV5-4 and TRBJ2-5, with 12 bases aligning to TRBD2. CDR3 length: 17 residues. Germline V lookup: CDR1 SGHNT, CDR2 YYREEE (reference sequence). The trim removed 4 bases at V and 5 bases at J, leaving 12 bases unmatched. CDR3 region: CASSADASGRAGETQYF. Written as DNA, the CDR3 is TGTGCCAGCAGCGCGGACGCTAGCGGGAGGGCCGGGGAGACCCAGTACTTC.

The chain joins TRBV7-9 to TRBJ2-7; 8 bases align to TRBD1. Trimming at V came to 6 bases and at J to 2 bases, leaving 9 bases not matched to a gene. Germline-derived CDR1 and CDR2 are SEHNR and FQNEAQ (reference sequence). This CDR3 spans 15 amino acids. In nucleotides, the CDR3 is TGTGCCAGCAGTTCCCCGGACAGGGAAACCTACGAGCAGTACTTC. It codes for CASSSPDRETYEQYF.

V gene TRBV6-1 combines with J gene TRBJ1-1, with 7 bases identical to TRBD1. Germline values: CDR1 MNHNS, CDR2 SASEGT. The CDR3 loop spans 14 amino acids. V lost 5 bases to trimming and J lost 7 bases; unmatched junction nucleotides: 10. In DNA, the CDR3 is TGTGCCAGCAGTCCCCGGGACAGTGGCCGTGAAGCTTTCTTT. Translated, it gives CASSPRDSGREAFF.